The following is a T cell receptor beta chain sequence with its context. Assay: immunoSEQ multiplex PCR; the TCRdb copy retains only in-frame clones and omits some. This sample has more than 2 million clones; approximately 94% occur once, and the top ten carry more than 0.1%. This entry is derived from a study of shared clonotypes between healthy human individuals. Germline V gene lookup returns CDR1 MGHRA and CDR2 YSYEKL. V shed 2 bases and J shed 3 bases, with 10 bases lying between them. The CDR3 runs to 14 residues. The receptor was derived from a young man in good health. V usage is TRBV4-1 and J usage is TRBJ1-1; D might be TRBD1 (5 bases). The specimen sequenced was naive CD4+ T cells sorted from blood. Subset noted: CD45RA+ positively selected. The CDR3 nucleotides are TGCGCCAGCAGCCAACCTTGGGGCTACACTGAAGCTTTCTTT. Residues: CASSQPWGYTEAFF.